The 7 T cell receptor beta chains below were found in one sample sequenced in a study of blood T cell repertoires in COVID-19 (dated by TCRdb to 2018 to 2021). The library was made by the immunoSEQ multiplex PCR assay. Sourced from immuneACCESS, this table was stored by TCRdb with only in-frame sequences that have V and J called. A share of the clones is absent; for the studies checked, an unresolved V gene accounts for under half, and the remainder has no known explanation. This sample comprises 280,000 or so clones, 89% of them detected only once. The ten largest clones take up roughly an eighth of the sample. The sequencing input was peripheral blood. Every receptor here comes from a woman aged 55-69 years with acute or convalescent COVID-19.

The chain uses TRBV7-3 and TRBJ2-2, with D tentatively TRBD2 (6 bases). CDR1 is SGHTA and CDR2 is FQGTGA in the germline V gene. The V gene lost 5 bases and the J gene lost 6 bases, with 13 bases spanning the gap. The CDR3 is made up of 14 amino acids. The CDR3 spells CASSLASGAGELFF. CDR3 sequence (DNA): TGTGCCAGCAGCCTAGCGTCGGGCGCCGGGGAGCTGTTTTTT.

The chain employs TRBV14 and TRBJ2-1, with TRBD2 matching over 9 bases. Germline-derived CDR1 and CDR2 are SGHDN and FVKESK. This CDR3 is 17 amino acids long. Trimming at V came to 1 base and at J to 3 bases, leaving 7 bases not matched to a gene. The CDR3 loop reads CASSQVDVTSGYNEQFF. The CDR3 DNA sequence: TGTGCCAGCAGCCAAGTAGATGTGACTAGCGGCTACAATGAGCAGTTCTTC.

The genes are TRBV6-6 and TRBJ1-6; D is possibly TRBD1 (5 bases). CDR3 length: 12 residues. Germline V gene sequence: CDR1 MNHNY, CDR2 SVGAGI (reference sequence). Trimming left V 8 bases short and J 8 bases short, with 10 bases between. CDR3 DNA: TGTGCCAGCCTGCAGGGTGATTCACCCCTCCACTTT. It translates to CASLQGDSPLHF.

V usage is TRBV11-2 and J usage is TRBJ2-6; no clear D. From germline, CDR1 is SGHAT and CDR2 FQNNGV. V was shortened by 8 bases and J by 0 bases, with 8 bases between the two germline ends. The CDR3 is made up of 14 amino acids. The CDR3 coding sequence is TGTGCCAGCGCAGCGAGCTCTGGGGCCAACGTCCTGACTTTC. Amino acids: CASAASSGANVLTF.

V is TRBV5-4 and J is TRBJ1-2; TRBD1 matches 7 bases. V trimming: 6 bases; J trimming: 4 bases; junction bases outside the gene matches: 3. The CDR3 length is 12 residues. Germline assignment: CDR1 SGHNT and CDR2 YYREEE (reference sequence). CDR3 in amino acids: CASTQGGYGYTF. CDR3 nucleotides: TGTGCCAGCACCCAGGGGGGCTATGGCTACACCTTC.

This clone was seen once. V is TRBV6-4 and J is TRBJ1-2, with 8 nucleotides matching TRBD1. Per the germline V gene, CDR1 is MRHNA and CDR2 is SNTAGT. The junction had 6 bases not matched to a gene; V was cut back by 0 bases and J by 6 bases. This CDR3 is built from 15 residues. In DNA, the CDR3 is TGTGCCAGCAGTGACTCGACAGGGGCTAGAGATGGCTACACCTTC. This encodes CASSDSTGARDGYTF.

A word on this clone: Other DNA sequences from this sample encode an identical CDR3 as well. The rearrangement joins TRBV9 to TRBJ2-7; weak D call: TRBD2 (6 bases). Germline-derived CDR1 and CDR2 are SGDLS and YYNGEE. The V end was cut by 0 bases, the J end by 4 bases, with 8 bases between. The CDR3 totals 13 residues. The CDR3 is CASSVGDSYEQYF. The CDR3 DNA reads as TGTGCCAGCAGCGTAGGGGACTCTTACGAGCAGTACTTC.